A single sample is the source of the 6 T cell receptor beta chains below, sequenced in a study of cytomegalovirus exposure and HLA in healthy donors. The PCR contained 60 Vbeta and 13 Jbeta primers. Assay: immunoSEQ multiplex PCR; the TCRdb copy retains only in-frame clones and omits some. The repertoire holds about 130,000 clones, with about 81% as singletons. Sequences were obtained from PBMCs. These receptors were obtained from a woman younger than 45 in good health and CMV-seronegative.

The V and J genes are TRBV5-4 and TRBJ1-1; 7 bases map to TRBD1. The J segment lost 10 bases and the V segment lost 4 bases, leaving 10 bases of the junction unmatched. CDR1 and CDR2 (germline): SGHNT, YYREEE (reference sequence). CDR3 length: 13 residues. The CDR3 sequence is CASSATGVGVAFF. CDR3 in DNA: TGTGCCAGCAGCGCTACAGGGGTTGGAGTAGCTTTCTTT.

This chain joins TRBV5-4 and TRBJ2-1; 9 nucleotides line up with TRBD2. The CDR3 loop spans 13 amino acids. Germline CDR1 and CDR2: SGHNT and YYREEE (reference sequence). Germline trimming cut 7 bases from V and 7 bases from J; bases unmatched to any gene: 6. The CDR3 nucleotides read TGTGCCAGCGCATTAGCGGGAGTTAATGAGCAGTTCTTC. This encodes CASALAGVNEQFF.

This clone has more than one count but fewer than ten. The V call is TRBV7-9, the J call TRBJ2-7; D unresolved. Germline CDR1 is SEHNR and CDR2 is FQNEAQ (reference sequence). The V and J ends lost 3 bases and 4 bases respectively, with 7 bases between them. This CDR3 comprises 12 residues. CDR3 region: CASSFQNYEQYF. CDR3 bases: TGTGCCAGCAGCTTCCAGAATTACGAGCAGTACTTC.

The chain carries TRBV7-3 and TRBJ2-1; 12 positions agree with TRBD2. Germline lookup yields CDR1 SGHTA and CDR2 FQGTGA. This CDR3 region has 15 residues. The trim removed 5 bases at V and 6 bases at J, leaving 5 bases unmatched. The CDR3 bases are TGTGCCAGCAGCCGGACTAGCGGGGATTTCAATGAGCAGTTCTTC. Amino acid sequence: CASSRTSGDFNEQFF. Together with reference TRBV7-3 and TRBJ2-1, the CDR3 gives the full variable domain: GAGVSQTPSNKVTEKGKYVELRCDPISGHTALYWYRQSLGQGPEFLIYFQGTGAADDSGLPNDRFFAVRPEGSVSTLKIQRTERGDSAVYLCASSRTSGDFNEQFFGPGTRLTVL.

The rearrangement uses TRBV5-1 and TRBJ1-1; D uncertain. Per germline, CDR1 SGHRS and CDR2 YFSETQ. Trimming left V 4 bases short and J 1 base short, with 14 bases between. The CDR3 covers 15 residues. In DNA form, the CDR3 reads TGCGCCAGCAGCCCCGGGGTCAACAAGAACACTGAAGCTTTCTTT. This sequence encodes CASSPGVNKNTEAFF.

The chain links TRBV7-3 to TRBJ2-2, with D possibly TRBD1 on 6 matching bases. The germline V gene encodes CDR1 SGHTA and CDR2 FQGTGA. CDR3 size: 15 residues. Trimming took 1 base from V and 3 from J, leaving 9 bases between them. CDR3 DNA sequence: TGTGCCAGCAGCTTAATTGGGGGCTACACCGGGGAGCTGTTTTTT. As protein: CASSLIGGYTGELFF.